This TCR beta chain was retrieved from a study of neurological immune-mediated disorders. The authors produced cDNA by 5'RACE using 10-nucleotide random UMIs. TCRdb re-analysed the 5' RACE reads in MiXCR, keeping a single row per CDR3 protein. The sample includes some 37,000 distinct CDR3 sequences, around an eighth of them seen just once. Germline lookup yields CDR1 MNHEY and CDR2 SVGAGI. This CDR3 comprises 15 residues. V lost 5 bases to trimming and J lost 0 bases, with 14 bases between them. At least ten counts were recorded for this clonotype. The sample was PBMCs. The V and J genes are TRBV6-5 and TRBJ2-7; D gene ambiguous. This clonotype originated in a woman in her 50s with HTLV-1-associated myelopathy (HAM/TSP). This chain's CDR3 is CASSLGGTGSYEQYF. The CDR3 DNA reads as TGTGCCAGCAGTCTCGGCGGCACTGGCTCCTACGAGCAGTACTTC.